This T cell receptor beta chain was sequenced during a study of T cell responses to AZD1222 COVID-19 vaccine listed by TCRdb under 2021. For the wider study: AZD1222 recipients with second doses at about 4 weeks or about 12 weeks were pooled, because spike-specific TCR depth and breadth did not differ between schedules. TCR sequencing was performed for 230 to 250 trial participants, of whom approximately 200 were given two doses of AZD1222 and around 26 were given two doses of MenACWY control vaccine. Trial participants were enrolled by age into subgroups of 18-55, 56-69 and 70-plus years, and about 150, 27 and 61 TCR-sequenced participants, respectively, were included in these subgroups. The investigation overall reported the following: Conclusions about previously exposed vaccinees are limited because only 6 or 7 AZD1222 recipients were SARS-CoV-2 seropositive at baseline. Participants were mostly white British and included more females than males, and it was suggested by the authors that clonal diversity may have been underestimated. Epitopes outside the regions mutated in the B.1.351 and B.1.1.7 variants were reportedly recognized by nearly half of the unique spike-specific TCRs. Because no day 14 peak-response samples were available, repertoires were characterized only after the peak T cell response. The whole spike protein was spanned by vaccine-associated CD4 TCRs, and dominant responses were seen in regions 160-218 and 743-854. A significant rise in spike-specific TCR breadth and depth was observed after two AZD1222 doses relative to day 0 and relative to MenACWY recipients. The 56-69-year group was small, and its depth increase did not reach significance, likely because of low power.

This clone was found a few times. It lacks a known antigen. There are no base qualities to consult, and no much larger clone falls within one base. The sample's time point, from its label and the paper: baseline before first vaccination. Vaccinee samples were obtained from the UK trials COV001 and COV002, which included a single-blind randomized controlled phase 2/3 trial of AZD1222 (ChAdOx1 nCoV-19) in healthy adults. For TCRbeta chain sequencing, PBMC samples were collected from trial participants at day 0 and at day 28 after the second dose. The CDR3 regions of human TCRbeta chains were subjected to immunosequencing. The original methods were these. TCRs in the repertoires were matched against a reference library of SARS-CoV-2-specific TCRs that had been generated with the MIRA antigen-specificity platform. Breadth was defined as the fraction of unique TCRs that were SARS-CoV-2-associated, and depth was defined as the fraction of total T cells that were SARS-CoV-2-associated. Using the MIRA data, each spike-specific TCR was assigned both to the spike region to which the TCR was reactive and to a CD4 or CD8 class. Log10-transformed breadth and depth values were compared by one-way ANOVA with Sidak's multiple comparisons tests. As stored in TCRdb, this immuneACCESS dataset retains in-frame rearrangements with V and J assigned. A fraction of the clones does not appear; measured against another copy, unresolved V genes explain less than half of the discrepancy, and the remainder lacks a known reason. The V and J calls and the clone size are those of that table, but D and trimming were determined from the DNA. This sample gives about 140,000 clones in total; around 90% of them show up just once. The ten largest make up about 5.9% of the sample.

A distance of 8 bases separates the germline ends of V and J, which lose 2 bases and 0 bases respectively. Including cysteine and phenylalanine, the CDR3 has 14 amino acids. Kept here is only the CDR3 DNA, which spans 42 bases and is read in frame from base 1. Based on the germline V gene, the CDR1 and CDR2 sequences are MNHEY and SVGEGT. Sample: peripheral blood, taken on day 0 of AZD1222 vaccination. The sequence is built from TRBV6-2 or TRBV6-3 and TRBJ2-7, and TRBD1 may be the D gene, going by 5 matching bases. This receptor was obtained from an adult in good health. The DNA sequence is TGTGCCAGCAGTTACGACCAGGGCTCCTACGAGCAGTACTTC. This gives the protein CASSYDQGSYEQYF.